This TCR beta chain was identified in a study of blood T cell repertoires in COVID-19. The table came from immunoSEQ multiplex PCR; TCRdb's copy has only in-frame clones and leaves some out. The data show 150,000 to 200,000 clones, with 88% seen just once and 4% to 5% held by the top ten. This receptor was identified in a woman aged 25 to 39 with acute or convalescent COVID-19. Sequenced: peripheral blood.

CDR3 bases: TGCGCCAGCAGCTTGGAGGGAGGCAACACTGAAGCTTTCTTT. It translates to CASSLEGGNTEAFF. The J gene is TRBJ1-1, the V gene TRBV5-1; no definite D call. The germline CDR1 and CDR2 sequences are SGHRS and YFSETQ. The length of the CDR3 is 14 residues. The germline V and J ends were trimmed by 0 bases and 2 bases, with 8 bases remaining between them.